This T cell receptor beta chain was profiled in a study of a mutant IDH1 vaccine in newly diagnosed glioma (dated by TCRdb to the early 2020s). The study in broad terms: Patients were given eight vaccinations, in weeks 1, 3, 5, 7, 11, 15, 19 and 23, which matched visits V03 through V10. Peripheral blood samples were drawn at six visits, namely V03 (baseline), V05, V07, V10, V12 and V13. Before enrollment, most patients had been given radiochemotherapy with temozolomide as standard therapy, while the rest had received either radiotherapy alone or temozolomide alone. Longitudinal TCRB deep sequencing was done for 25 to 30 treated patients, wherever samples were available for exploratory analyses. Vaccination started 4-6 weeks after radiotherapy alone, or was given together with temozolomide cycles in the groups whose treatment included chemotherapy. Of the 32 treated patients, 62.5% were male and approximately 38% were female, and the mean age was around 40 years. Points the paper makes about the study in general: According to the authors, sample limitations meant that analyses of patient blood samples could not be reproduced. Availability determined which PBMC samples were chosen for TCRB deep sequencing. Vaccine-induced immune responses across multiple MHC alleles were detected in over 80% of patients. No apparent relationship was observed between pseudoprogression and alterations in the top peripheral T cell clonotypes detected by TCRB sequencing.

The time point tag for this specimen amounts to: week 23, last vaccination. Every vaccine dose consisted of 300 ug of a 20-mer mutant IDH1 peptide in Montanide, administered subcutaneously together with topical imiquimod. Donors had newly diagnosed WHO grade 3 or 4 IDH1-mutant astrocytomas with loss of nuclear ATRX. The samples were drawn from NOA16, a multicentre, single-arm, open-label phase I trial in Germany that tested a mutant IDH1 peptide vaccine in humans for the first time. The DNeasy Blood and Tissue Kit was used to extract genomic DNA from EDTA blood for TCRB sequencing. As to this clone: Its specific antigen is unknown. No base-level quality is on record; no much larger clone is a single base apart.

Library preparation used the immunoSEQ multiplex PCR assay. Following the manufacturer's protocol, the hsTCRB Kit was used to amplify rearranged TCR beta chain sequences. An Illumina MiSeq was used to sequence the TCRB libraries. The paper's data handling went like this. The proprietary platform of the kit vendor was used for demultiplexing, trimming and gene mapping. TCRdb took this table from immuneACCESS and kept in-frame rearrangements with V and J called. Such tables lack part of the clones; where checked against another copy, unresolved V genes explain under half of the gap, and the rest is unexplained. V and J calls and clone size are given by that table; D and trimming were obtained from the DNA. Here the sample has about 77,000 clones; 85% occur a single time. The ten largest clones take up approximately 0.8% of the sample. This receptor was taken from a woman aged 45-65 years with glioma. Specimen: PBMCs, collected from a glioma patient whose treatment included an IDH1 peptide vaccine.

The CDR3 amino acid sequence is: CASSMRGAQNIQYF. In nucleotide form, the sequence is TGTGCCAGTAGTATGCGGGGTGCCCAAAACATTCAGTACTTC. This chain joins TRBV19 to TRBJ2-4; the D region possibly corresponds to TRBD2 (6 bases align). V is cut by 3 bases and J by 5 bases, and the space between the germline ends is 11 bases. Per the germline V gene (reference sequence), LNHDA is the CDR1 and SQIVND is the CDR2. The CDR3 numbers 14 residues from cysteine through phenylalanine. Only CDR3 DNA is held: 42 bases, read in frame from base 1.